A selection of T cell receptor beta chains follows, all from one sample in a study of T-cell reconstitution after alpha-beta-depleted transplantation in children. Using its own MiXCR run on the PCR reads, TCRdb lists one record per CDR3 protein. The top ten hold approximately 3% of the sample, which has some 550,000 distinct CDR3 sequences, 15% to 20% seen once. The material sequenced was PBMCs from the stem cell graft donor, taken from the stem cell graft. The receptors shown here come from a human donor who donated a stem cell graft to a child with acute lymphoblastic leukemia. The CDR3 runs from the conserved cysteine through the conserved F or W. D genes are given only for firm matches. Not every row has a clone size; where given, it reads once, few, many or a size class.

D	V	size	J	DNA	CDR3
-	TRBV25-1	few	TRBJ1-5	TGTGCCAGCAGTGAAGCGGCAGAATATCAGCCCCAGCATTTT	CASSEAAEYQPQHF
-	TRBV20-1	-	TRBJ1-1	TGCAGTGCGCAGGGACTGATGAACACTGAAGCTTTCTTT	CSAQGLMNTEAFF
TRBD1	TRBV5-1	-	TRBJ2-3	TGCGCCAGCAGCTTGGCGGCGGACAGGGTCACAGATACGCAGTATTTT	CASSLAADRVTDTQYF
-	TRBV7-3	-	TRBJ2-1	TGTGCCAGCACCCTAGGAGGACAAAGCTCCTACAATGAGCAGTTCTTC	CASTLGGQSSYNEQFF
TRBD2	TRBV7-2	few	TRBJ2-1	TGTGCCAGCAGCTTAGTCGGGACTAGCGGGACTACTGAGCAGTTCTTC	CASSLVGTSGTTEQFF
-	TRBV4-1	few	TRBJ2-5	TGCGCCAGCAGCCAAGATACAGGGCAAGAGACCCAGTACTTC	CASSQDTGQETQYF
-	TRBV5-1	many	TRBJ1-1	TGTGCCAGCAGCTTAACGGGGGACACTGAAGCTTTCTTT	CASSLTGDTEAFF
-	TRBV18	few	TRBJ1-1	TGTGCCAGCTCAAACCTCAACACTGAAGCTTTCTTT	CASSNLNTEAFF
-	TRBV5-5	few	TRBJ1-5	TGTGCCAGCAGCACAGGTTCGAATCAGCCCCAGCATTTT	CASSTGSNQPQHF
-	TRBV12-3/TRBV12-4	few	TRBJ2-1	TGTGCCAGCAGCCTCAACAACGGCTACAATGAGCAGTTCTTC	CASSLNNGYNEQFF
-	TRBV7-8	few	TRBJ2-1	TGTGCCAGCAGCTTAGGGCAGAACTCCTACAATGAGCAGTTCTTC	CASSLGQNSYNEQFF
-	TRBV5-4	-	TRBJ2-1	TGTGCCAGCAGCTTGATAACGGGACCCTACAATGAGCAGTTCTTC	CASSLITGPYNEQFF
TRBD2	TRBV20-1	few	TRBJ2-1	TGCAGTGCTAGAGACCCCAGAGCGGGATCCTACAATGAGCAGTTCTTC	CSARDPRAGSYNEQFF
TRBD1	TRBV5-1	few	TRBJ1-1	TGCGCCAGCAGCGCCCGGGACAGCGGCTACACTGAAGCTTTCTTT	CASSARDSGYTEAFF
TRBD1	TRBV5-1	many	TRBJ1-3	TGCGCCAGCAGCCCCCGGACAGGGTCGCACACCATATATTTT	CASSPRTGSHTIYF
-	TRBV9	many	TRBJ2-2	TGTGCCAGCAGCGTTGGTACCGGGGAGCTGTTTTTT	CASSVGTGELFF
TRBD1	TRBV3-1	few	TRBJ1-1	TGTGCCAGCAGCCGCCGGGACAGGAACACTGAAGCTTTCTTT	CASSRRDRNTEAFF
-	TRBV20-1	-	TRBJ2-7	TGCAGTGCTAGGGTGCCGGGCTCCTACGAGCAGTACTTC	CSARVPGSYEQYF
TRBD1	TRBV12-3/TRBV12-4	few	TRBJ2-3	TGTGCCAGCCGTTTCTCTCTCGACAGGGACGATACGCAGTATTTT	CASRFSLDRDDTQYF
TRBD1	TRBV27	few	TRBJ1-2	TGTGCCAGCAGTTTCGGTGGACAGGAATATGGCTACACCTTC	CASSFGGQEYGYTF
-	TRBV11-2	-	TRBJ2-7	TGTGCCAGCAGCTTAGATCCATATAGCGCCTACGAGCAGTACTTC	CASSLDPYSAYEQYF
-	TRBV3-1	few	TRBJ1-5	TGTGCCAGCAGCCAAGGGCGGACTCGGCAGCCCCAGCATTTT	CASSQGRTRQPQHF
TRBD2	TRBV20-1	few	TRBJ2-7	TGCAGTGCGAAGGGACTAGCGGACTCCTACGAGCAGTACTTC	CSAKGLADSYEQYF
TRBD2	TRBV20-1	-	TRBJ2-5	TGCAGTGCTACTTCTAGCGGAGAGACCCAGTACTTC	CSATSSGETQYF
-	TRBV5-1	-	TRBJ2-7	TGCGCCAGCTACTCCGGGACACACTCCTACGAGCAGTACTTC	CASYSGTHSYEQYF
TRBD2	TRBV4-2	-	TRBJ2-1	TGTGCCAGCAGCCAAGACGGAGCGGGGGGTCGCTATGAGCAGTTCTTC	CASSQDGAGGRYEQFF
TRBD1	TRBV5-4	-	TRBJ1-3	TGTGCCAGCAGCTGGACAGGGGGCGAATACTCTGGAAACACCATATATTTT	CASSWTGGEYSGNTIYF
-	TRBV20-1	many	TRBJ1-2	TGCAGTGCGGCCCGTATTTCTAACTATGGCTACACCTTC	CSAARISNYGYTF
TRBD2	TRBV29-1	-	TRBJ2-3	TGCAGCGTTGAAGATATGGTGTCTAGCGGGATTCGATACCGCACAGATACGCAGTATTTT	CSVEDMVSSGIRYRTDTQYF
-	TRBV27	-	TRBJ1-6	TGTGCCAGCCAGGGCCGATGGTTAAATTCACCCCTCCACTTT	CASQGRWLNSPLHF
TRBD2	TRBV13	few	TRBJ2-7	TGTGCCAGCAGCACGCGTCTAGCGGGAGGGCCAACCTACGAGCAGTACTTC	CASSTRLAGGPTYEQYF
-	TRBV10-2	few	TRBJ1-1	TGCGCCAGCAGTGAGCCCGGGTTCCCTATTGAAGCTTTCTTT	CASSEPGFPIEAFF
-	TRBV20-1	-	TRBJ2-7	TGCAGTGCTAGAGATATTTCTCCAGTCGGTTTCCCCGCCTACGAGCAGTACTTC	CSARDISPVGFPAYEQYF
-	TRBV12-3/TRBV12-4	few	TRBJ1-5	TGTGCCAGCAGTTTATCGGAGAATCAGCCCCAGCATTTT	CASSLSENQPQHF
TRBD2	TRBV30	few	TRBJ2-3	TGTGCCTGGTTTCCGGGACTAGCGGGAGGGCGAGATACGCAGTATTTT	CAWFPGLAGGRDTQYF
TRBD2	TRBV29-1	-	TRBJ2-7	TGCAGCGTTTGGGGAGGGATCTCCTACGAGCAGTACTTC	CSVWGGISYEQYF
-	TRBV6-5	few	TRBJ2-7	TGTGCCAGCAGTTACACCGAATACGAGCAGTACTTC	CASSYTEYEQYF
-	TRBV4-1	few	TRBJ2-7	TGCGCCAGCAGCCATGCCCTGCAGCAGTACTTC	CASSHALQQYF
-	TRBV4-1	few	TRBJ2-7	TGCGCCAGCAGCCTCAGGACGGACGCCTACGAGCAGTACTTC	CASSLRTDAYEQYF
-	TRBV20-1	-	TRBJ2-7	TGCAGTGCTAGGAGAGGAGGAGGGAACGGGCAGTACTTC	CSARRGGGNGQYF
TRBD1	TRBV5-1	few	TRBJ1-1	TGCGCCAGCAGCTTGGCCGGGGCAGGGGGTATGGATGAAGCTTTCTTT	CASSLAGAGGMDEAFF
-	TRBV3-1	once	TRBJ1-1	TGTGCCAGCTGCCCGAGGGGTAAGGGCAACACTGAAGCTTTCTTT	CASCPRGKGNTEAFF
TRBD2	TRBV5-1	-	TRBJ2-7	TGCGCCAGCAGAGGCCTGAGCGGGAGCGACGAGCAGTACTTC	CASRGLSGSDEQYF
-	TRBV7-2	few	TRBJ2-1	TGTGCCAGTTCAAGGGAGTTCTCCTACCATGAGCAGTTCTTC	CASSREFSYHEQFF
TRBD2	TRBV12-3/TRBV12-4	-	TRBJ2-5	TGTGCCAGCACCCAAGCGGGGAGTGGAGAGACCCAGTACTTC	CASTQAGSGETQYF
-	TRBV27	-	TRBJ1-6	TGTGCCAGCAACGGGGGGGGTAATTCACCCCTCCACTTT	CASNGGGNSPLHF
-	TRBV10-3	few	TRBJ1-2	TGTGCCATCAGTGATGGCTATGGCTACACCTTC	CAISDGYGYTF
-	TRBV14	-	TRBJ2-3	TGTGCCAGCAGCCCCTGGGCCCGATATACGCAGTATTTT	CASSPWARYTQYF
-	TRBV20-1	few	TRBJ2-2	TGCAGTGCCCCTGAACGGATCGGCACCGGGGAGCTGTTTTTT	CSAPERIGTGELFF
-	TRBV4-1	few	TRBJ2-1	TGCGCCAGCAGCCCCCTCGGCTCCTACAATGAGCAGTTCTTC	CASSPLGSYNEQFF
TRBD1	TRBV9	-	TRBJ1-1	TGTGCCAGCAGCGTAGAGAGGGGGCGGGCTTTCTTT	CASSVERGRAFF
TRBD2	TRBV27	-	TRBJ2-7	TGTGCCAGCGACGGCAAAAGCGGGGATAGCTCCTACGAGCAGTACTTC	CASDGKSGDSSYEQYF
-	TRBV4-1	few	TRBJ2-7	TGCGCCAGCAGCCAAGCCCCCCTCGCCTCCTACGAGCAGTACTTC	CASSQAPLASYEQYF
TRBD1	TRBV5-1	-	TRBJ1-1	TGCGCCAGCAGCTCCACAGGGGGCGAGAACACTGAAGCTTTCTTT	CASSSTGGENTEAFF
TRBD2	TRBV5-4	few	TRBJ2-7	TGTGCCAGCAGCCAGACGGTGGCGGGAGGGACCTACGAGCAGTACTTC	CASSQTVAGGTYEQYF
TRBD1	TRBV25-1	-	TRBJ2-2	TGTGCCAGCAGTGAAACAGGGACAGGGATGTGGACCGGGGAGCTGTTTTTT	CASSETGTGMWTGELFF
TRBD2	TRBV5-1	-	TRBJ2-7	TGCGCCAGCAGCTTAAAAGCGGGACTTTACGAGCAGTACTTC	CASSLKAGLYEQYF
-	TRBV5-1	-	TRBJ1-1	TGCGCCAGCAGCTTTGGGGTCGGGGGGCCGGACACTGAAGCTTTCTTT	CASSFGVGGPDTEAFF
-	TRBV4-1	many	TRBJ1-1	TGCGCCAGCAGCCAGGGGCTCCTGAACACTGAAGCTTTCTTT	CASSQGLLNTEAFF
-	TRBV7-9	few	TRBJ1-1	TGTGCCAGCAGCGGAAGTGGAGGACCTCCTTGGGGCACTGAAGCTTTCTTT	CASSGSGGPPWGTEAFF